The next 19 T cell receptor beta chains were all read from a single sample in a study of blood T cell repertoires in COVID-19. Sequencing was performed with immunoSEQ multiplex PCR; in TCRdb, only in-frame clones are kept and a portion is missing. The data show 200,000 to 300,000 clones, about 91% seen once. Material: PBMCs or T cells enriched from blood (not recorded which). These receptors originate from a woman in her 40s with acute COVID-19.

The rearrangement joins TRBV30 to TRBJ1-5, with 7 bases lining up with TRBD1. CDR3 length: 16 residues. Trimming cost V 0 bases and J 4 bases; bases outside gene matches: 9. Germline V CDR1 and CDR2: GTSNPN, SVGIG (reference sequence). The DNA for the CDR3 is TGTGCCTGGAGTGTACTTTTGGGACAGAGAAATCAGCCCCAGCATTTT. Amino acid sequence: CAWSVLLGQRNQPQHF. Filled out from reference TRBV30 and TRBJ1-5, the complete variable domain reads SQTIHQWPATLVQPVGSPLSLECTVEGTSNPNLYWYRQAAGRGLQLLFYSVGIGQISSEVPQNLSASRPQDRQFILSSKKLLLSDSGFYLCAWSVLLGQRNQPQHFGDGTRLSIL.

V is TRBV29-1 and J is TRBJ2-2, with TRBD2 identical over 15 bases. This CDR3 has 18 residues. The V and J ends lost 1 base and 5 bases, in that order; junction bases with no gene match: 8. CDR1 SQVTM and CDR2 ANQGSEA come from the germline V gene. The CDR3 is CSVEVRTSGRAGTGELFF. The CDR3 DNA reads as TGCAGCGTTGAAGTCCGGACTAGCGGGAGGGCCGGGACCGGGGAGCTGTTTTTT.

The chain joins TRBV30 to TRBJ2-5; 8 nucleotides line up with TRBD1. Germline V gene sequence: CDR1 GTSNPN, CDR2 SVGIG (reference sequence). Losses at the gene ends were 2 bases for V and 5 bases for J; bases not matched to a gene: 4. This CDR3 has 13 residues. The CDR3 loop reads CAWSQDRVETQYF. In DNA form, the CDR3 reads TGTGCCTGGAGTCAGGACAGGGTGGAGACCCAGTACTTC.

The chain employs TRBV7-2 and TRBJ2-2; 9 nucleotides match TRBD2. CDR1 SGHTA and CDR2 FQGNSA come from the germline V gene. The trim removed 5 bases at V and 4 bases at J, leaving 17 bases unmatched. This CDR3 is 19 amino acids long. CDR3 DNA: TGTGCCAGCAGCCTCCGCTTTTTCCCAGGACTAGCGAGCACCGGGGAGCTGTTTTTT. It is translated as CASSLRFFPGLASTGELFF.

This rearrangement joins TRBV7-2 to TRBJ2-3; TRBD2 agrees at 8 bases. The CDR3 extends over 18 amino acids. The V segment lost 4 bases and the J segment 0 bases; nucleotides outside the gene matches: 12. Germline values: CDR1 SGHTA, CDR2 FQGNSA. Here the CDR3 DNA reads TGTGCCAGCAGCTCCCCCTCTTTCAGCGGGGGTAGCACAGATACGCAGTATTTT. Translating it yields CASSSPSFSGGSTDTQYF. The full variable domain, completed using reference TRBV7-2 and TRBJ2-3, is GAGVSQSPSNKVTEKGKDVELRCDPISGHTALYWYRQSLGQGLEFLIYFQGNSAPDKSGLPSDRFSAERTGGSVSTLTIQRTQQEDSAVYLCASSSPSFSGGSTDTQYFGPGTRLTVL.

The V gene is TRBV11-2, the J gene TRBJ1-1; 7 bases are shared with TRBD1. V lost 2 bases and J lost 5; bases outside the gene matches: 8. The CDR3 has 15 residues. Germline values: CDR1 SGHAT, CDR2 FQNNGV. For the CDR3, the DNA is TGTGCCAGCAGCTTAAAGGGGGCGTTAGGGACTGAAGCTTTCTTT. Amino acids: CASSLKGALGTEAFF.

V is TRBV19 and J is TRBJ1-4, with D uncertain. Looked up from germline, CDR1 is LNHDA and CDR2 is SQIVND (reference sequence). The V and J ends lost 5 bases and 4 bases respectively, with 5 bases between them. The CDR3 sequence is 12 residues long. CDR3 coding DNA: TGTGCCAGTAGTTCACTTAATGAAAAACTGTTTTTT. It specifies CASSSLNEKLFF.

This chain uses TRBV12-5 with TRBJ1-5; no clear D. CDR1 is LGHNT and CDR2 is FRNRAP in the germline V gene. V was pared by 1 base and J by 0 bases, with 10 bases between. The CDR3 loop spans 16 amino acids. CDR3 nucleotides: TGTGCTAGTGGTTTGGACCGGTACGATAGCAATCAGCCCCAGCATTTT. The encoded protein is CASGLDRYDSNQPQHF.

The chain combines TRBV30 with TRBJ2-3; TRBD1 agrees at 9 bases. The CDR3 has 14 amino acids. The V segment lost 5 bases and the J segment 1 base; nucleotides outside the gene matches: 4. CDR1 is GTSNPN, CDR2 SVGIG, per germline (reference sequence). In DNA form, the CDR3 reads TGTGCCTGGGTTGGGGACAGGGGCACAGATACGCAGTATTTT. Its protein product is CAWVGDRGTDTQYF.

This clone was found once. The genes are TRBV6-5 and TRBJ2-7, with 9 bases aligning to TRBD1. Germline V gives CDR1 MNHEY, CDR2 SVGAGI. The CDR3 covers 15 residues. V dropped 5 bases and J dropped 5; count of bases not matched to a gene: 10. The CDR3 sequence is CASSPAGTGFNEQYF. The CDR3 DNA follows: TGTGCCAGCAGTCCCGCCGGGACAGGGTTTAACGAGCAGTACTTC.

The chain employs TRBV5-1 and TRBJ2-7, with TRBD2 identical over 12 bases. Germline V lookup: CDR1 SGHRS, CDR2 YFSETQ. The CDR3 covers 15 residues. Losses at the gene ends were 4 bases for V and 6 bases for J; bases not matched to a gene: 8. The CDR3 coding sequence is TGCGCCAGCAGCGATGGACTAGCGGGGAGGCGCGAGCAGTACTTC. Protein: CASSDGLAGRREQYF.

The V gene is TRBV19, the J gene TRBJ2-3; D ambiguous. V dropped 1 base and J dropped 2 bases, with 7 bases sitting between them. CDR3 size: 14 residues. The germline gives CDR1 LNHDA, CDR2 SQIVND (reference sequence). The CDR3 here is CASSIGGLTDTQYF. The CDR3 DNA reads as TGTGCCAGTAGTATAGGAGGCCTCACAGATACGCAGTATTTT.

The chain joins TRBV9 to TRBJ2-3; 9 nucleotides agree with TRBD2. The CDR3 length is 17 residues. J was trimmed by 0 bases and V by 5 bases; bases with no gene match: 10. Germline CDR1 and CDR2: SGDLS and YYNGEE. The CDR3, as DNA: TGTGCCAGCAGTCTCTTTGCGGGGGGGCTAAGCACAGATACGCAGTATTTT. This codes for CASSLFAGGLSTDTQYF.

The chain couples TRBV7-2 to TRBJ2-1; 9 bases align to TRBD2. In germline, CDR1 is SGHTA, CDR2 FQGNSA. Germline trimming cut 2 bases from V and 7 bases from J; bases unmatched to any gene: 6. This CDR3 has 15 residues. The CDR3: CASSLQQLAGNEQFF. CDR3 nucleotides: TGTGCCAGCAGCTTACAGCAGCTAGCGGGGAATGAGCAGTTCTTC.

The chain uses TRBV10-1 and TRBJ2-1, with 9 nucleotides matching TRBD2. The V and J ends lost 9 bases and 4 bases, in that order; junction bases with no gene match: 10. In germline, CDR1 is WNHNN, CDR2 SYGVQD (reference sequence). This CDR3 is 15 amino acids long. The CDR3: CARISRGGAYNEQFF. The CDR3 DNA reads TGCGCCAGAATATCACGCGGGGGGGCATACAATGAGCAGTTCTTC.

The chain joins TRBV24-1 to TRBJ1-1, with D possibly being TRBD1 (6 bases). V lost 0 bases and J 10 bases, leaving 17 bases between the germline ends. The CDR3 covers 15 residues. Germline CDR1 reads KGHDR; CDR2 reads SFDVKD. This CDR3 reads CATSDLWRGPQGAFF. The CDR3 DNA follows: TGTGCCACCAGTGATTTGTGGCGGGGGCCTCAAGGAGCTTTCTTT.

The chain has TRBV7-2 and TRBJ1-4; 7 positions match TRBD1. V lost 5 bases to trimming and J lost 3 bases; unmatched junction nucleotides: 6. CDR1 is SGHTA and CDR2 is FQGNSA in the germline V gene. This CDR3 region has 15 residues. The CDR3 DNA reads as TGTGCCAGCAGCAAACAGGGGATGGCTAATGAAAAACTGTTTTTT. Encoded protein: CASSKQGMANEKLFF.

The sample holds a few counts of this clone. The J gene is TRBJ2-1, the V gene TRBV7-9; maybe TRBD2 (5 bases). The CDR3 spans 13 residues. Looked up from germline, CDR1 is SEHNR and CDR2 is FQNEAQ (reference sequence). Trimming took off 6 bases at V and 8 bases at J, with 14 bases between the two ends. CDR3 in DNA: TGTGCCAGCAGTTTCCGGGGTGAAGATGAGCAGTTCTTC. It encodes CASSFRGEDEQFF.

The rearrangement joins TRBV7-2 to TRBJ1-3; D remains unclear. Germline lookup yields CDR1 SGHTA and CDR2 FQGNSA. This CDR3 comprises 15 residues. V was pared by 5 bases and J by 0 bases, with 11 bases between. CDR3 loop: CASSPGGISGNTIYF. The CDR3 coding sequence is TGTGCCAGCAGCCCGGGAGGGATCTCTGGAAACACCATATATTTT.